A selection of T cell receptor beta chains follows, all from one sample in a study of sequential checkpoint blockade in melanoma. The protocol was immunoSEQ multiplex PCR, while the TCRdb copy is restricted to in-frame clones and leaves out a portion. The sample gives under 15,000 clones, about 80% of which show up once; 45% to 55% is in the top ten. The sample here was CD8+ T cells sorted from blood (inferred from file names), taken from a patient given nivolumab and ipilimumab in sequence. The source of these receptors is a human donor with melanoma. The conserved cysteine and the conserved F or W are not part of the CDR3 here.

V: TRBV5-1
CDR3: ASSTGTGRTEAF

V: TRBV6-5
CDR3: ASSFGDSGYT

V: TRBV5-1
CDR3: ASSFLSADTQY

V: TRBV10-2
CDR3: ASSEGYRVGETQY

V: TRBV7-3
CDR3: ASSLETGLDGYT

V: TRBV13
CDR3: ASSSRDRGRGDTQY

V: TRBV27
CDR3: ASSLGGTTEAF

V: TRBV7-2
CDR3: ASSLNSGGPTNEKLF

V: TRBV27
CDR3: ASSLADRSRHEQY

V: TRBV13
CDR3: ASSLDRDRQETQY

V: TRBV28
CDR3: ASRSSGSWTEKLF

V: TRBV14
CDR3: ASSQGGTYEQY

V: TRBV6-6
CDR3: ATRKGLLGWNEQY

V: TRBV19
CDR3: ASSIPQTISNQPQH

V: TRBV19
CDR3: ASSPTSGQYNEQF

V: TRBV5-4
CDR3: ASSLDEGDANEKLF

V: TRBV7-9
CDR3: ASSLSGLVNTEAF

V: TRBV4-3
CDR3: ASSQGPGRELF

V: TRBV21-1
CDR3: ASSKEGAMNTEAF

V: TRBV14
CDR3: ASSPRRGALMDTQY

V: TRBV29-1
CDR3: SVEGHGGRYEQY

V: TRBV29-1
CDR3: SVSLAGEPYEQY